The 19 T cell receptor beta chains listed next were all sequenced from one sample in a study of blood T cell repertoires in COVID-19. Only in-frame clones appear in the TCRdb table, and some are missing; sequencing was by immunoSEQ multiplex PCR. Here the sample spans around 300,000 clones, roughly 91% being singletons. Sequencing input: PBMCs or T cells enriched from blood (not recorded which). Receptors were obtained from a woman aged 60-75 years who had recovered from COVID-19.

The chain employs TRBV27 and TRBJ1-2; unclear D gene. The CDR3 runs to 15 residues. Germline V gene sequence: CDR1 MNHEY, CDR2 SMNVEV (reference sequence). V was cut by 3 bases and J by 2 bases, with 13 bases left in between. The CDR3 DNA is TGTGCCAGCAGTTTTATGGGCAGTAAGAACTATGGCTACACCTTC. It yields the protein CASSFMGSKNYGYTF.

As DNA, the CDR3 is TGTGCCAGCAGTGACACTAACAAGAACACTGAAGCTTTCTTT. This gives the protein CASSDTNKNTEAFF. The rearrangement joins TRBV6-4 to TRBJ1-1; the D is unclear. Germline-derived CDR1 and CDR2 are MRHNA and SNTAGT. Trimming pared 2 bases from V and 1 base from J, leaving 8 bases between. The CDR3 contains 14 residues.

The chain uses TRBV28 and TRBJ1-1; TRBD1 agrees at 10 bases. Germline CDR1 reads MDHEN; CDR2 reads SYDVKM. There are 15 residues in the CDR3. With V trimmed by 5 bases and J by 1 base, 4 bases remained unmatched. The CDR3 bases are TGTGCCAGCAGTCCCCGACAGGGGGCGAACACTGAAGCTTTCTTT. Translated: CASSPRQGANTEAFF.

The genes are TRBV28 and TRBJ1-1; TRBD1 might be the D (5 bases). The germline V and J ends were trimmed by 6 bases and 0 bases, with 11 bases remaining between them. Germline V lookup: CDR1 MDHEN, CDR2 SYDVKM. This CDR3 region has 14 residues. The CDR3 nucleotides are TGTGCCAGCAGCTCCAGGGCATTGAACACTGAAGCTTTCTTT. This encodes CASSSRALNTEAFF. Complete variable domain (other parts from reference TRBV28 and TRBJ1-1): DVKVTQSSRYLVKRTGEKVFLECVQDMDHENMFWYRQDPGLGLRLIYFSYDVKMKEKGDIPEGYSVSREKKERFSLILESASTNQTSMYLCASSSRALNTEAFFGQGTRLTVV.

This clone has just a few counts. The same CDR3 arises from other DNA sequences in this sample as well. The gene calls are TRBV5-6 and TRBJ2-7, with 7 bases identical to TRBD1. Trimming took 0 bases from V and 2 from J; bases not matched to a gene: 2. Germline values: CDR1 SGHDT, CDR2 YYEEEE. The CDR3 sequence is 14 residues long. CDR3 in amino acids: CASSLGQGAYEQYF. The CDR3 DNA is TGTGCCAGCAGCTTGGGGCAGGGGGCCTACGAGCAGTACTTC.

In its sample, this clone was seen a few times. V gene TRBV18 combines with J gene TRBJ1-1, with D perhaps TRBD1 (5 bases). V was pared by 8 bases and J by 4 bases, with 14 bases between. Germline V gene lookup returns CDR1 KGHSH and CDR2 LQKENI. The length of the CDR3 is 13 residues. CDR3 loop: CASRGSPSTEAFF. CDR3 coding DNA: TGTGCCAGCCGGGGGAGTCCCAGCACTGAAGCTTTCTTT.

Note on this clone: Other DNA sequences in the sample encode the same CDR3. V and J are TRBV2 and TRBJ1-5; 7 bases match TRBD1. V gave up 8 bases and J gave up 2 bases; unmatched junction bases: 3. Germline CDR1 SNHLY, CDR2 FYNNEI. The CDR3 is made up of 13 amino acids. CDR3 DNA: TGTGCCAGCGGGGGGACAGGCAATCAGCCCCAGCATTTT. Residues: CASGGTGNQPQHF.

CDR3 nucleotide sequence: TGTGCCAGCAGGCAAACTAGCGGGGGGGAATTATACGAGCAGTACTTC. The encoded protein is CASRQTSGGELYEQYF. The gene calls are TRBV2 and TRBJ2-7; 13 nucleotides line up with TRBD2. The V and J ends lost 6 bases and 4 bases, in that order; junction bases with no gene match: 9. From germline, CDR1 is SNHLY and CDR2 FYNNEI. The CDR3 runs to 16 residues.

J is TRBJ1-5 and V is TRBV7-5; the table's D call TRBD1 went unverified against the DNA. TRBV7-5 is reported as a pseudogene. The CDR3 runs 21 residues. CDR3 in DNA: TGTGCCAGAAGCTTAGCTCTCTCAGACAGGCGGCGAGGTTTTGGCAATCAGCCCCAGCATTTT. It encodes CARSLALSDRRRGFGNQPQHF.

The V gene is TRBV7-3, the J gene TRBJ2-2; 8 bases match TRBD1. In germline, CDR1 is SGHTA, CDR2 FQGTGA. The CDR3 consists of 15 residues. V dropped 4 bases and J dropped 1; count of bases not matched to a gene: 2. The CDR3 sequence is CASSYGTGNTGELFF. In nucleotides, the CDR3 is TGTGCCAGCAGCTACGGGACAGGGAACACCGGGGAGCTGTTTTTT.

This clone showed up just once. The CDR3 region has the DNA TGTGCCAGCAGTTTACAAGATACGCAGTATTTT. Protein: CASSLQDTQYF. The V and J genes are TRBV12-3 or TRBV12-4 and TRBJ2-3; D not certain. With 2 bases removed from V and 5 bases from J, the gap between germline ends came to 2 bases. The CDR3 has 11 amino acids.

V usage is TRBV3-1 (or the pseudogene TRBV3-2) and J usage is TRBJ1-4, with D perhaps matching TRBD1 (6 bases). The germline CDR1 and CDR2 sequences are LGHDT and YNNKEL (reference sequence). Trimming cost V 5 bases and J 10 bases, with 11 bases left between them. The CDR3 runs 12 residues. The CDR3 sequence is CASSSDSGKLFF. The CDR3 DNA is TGTGCCAGCAGCTCGGACAGCGGAAAACTGTTTTTT.

This clone was observed a single time. The genes are TRBV5-6 and TRBJ2-2; a possible D gene is TRBD1 (6 bases). The V end lost 0 bases, the J end lost 7 bases, and 10 bases lay between the germline ends. Germline V gene sequence: CDR1 SGHDT, CDR2 YYEEEE. The CDR3 contains 14 residues. The CDR3 spells CASSLVQGVGELFF. CDR3 bases: TGTGCCAGCAGCTTGGTACAGGGAGTCGGGGAGCTGTTTTTT.

This clone appeared once. This chain connects TRBV2 to TRBJ1-2; 10 bases line up with TRBD1. CDR1 SNHLY and CDR2 FYNNEI come from the germline V gene. The CDR3 is 16 amino acids. With V trimmed by 3 bases and J by 8 bases, 12 bases remained unmatched. CDR3 in DNA: TGTGCCAGCAGTGACCCTCAGACAGGGGGCCCCAAGGGCTACACCTTC. This gives the protein CASSDPQTGGPKGYTF.

This chain joins TRBV3-1 (or the pseudogene TRBV3-2) and TRBJ1-1; the D gene is possibly TRBD1 (5 bases). The germline V gene encodes CDR1 LGHDT and CDR2 YNNKEL (reference sequence). The CDR3 sequence is 14 residues long. The V gene lost 1 base and the J gene lost 5 bases, with 11 bases spanning the gap. CDR3 DNA sequence: TGTGCCAGCAGCCAAGTTTCCGGGGGAACTGAAGCTTTCTTT. Translation: CASSQVSGGTEAFF.

This clone was detected only once. The chain uses TRBV6-5 and TRBJ2-3; D might be TRBD2 (6 bases). The V gene's germline CDR1 is MNHEY and CDR2 SVGAGI. The CDR3 is 13 residues long. Trimming shortened V by 4 bases and J by 6 bases, and 11 bases separated the two germline ends. The CDR3 coding sequence is TGTGCCAGCAGTTGGGCGGGGTCGGATACGCAGTATTTT. It translates to CASSWAGSDTQYF.

At least ten counts were recorded for this clone. The chain recombines TRBV2 with TRBJ2-5; possible D gene TRBD1, 6 bases. The V gene's germline CDR1 is SNHLY and CDR2 FYNNEI. The CDR3 spans 12 residues. Trimming cost V 7 bases and J 4 bases, with 10 bases left between them. Here the CDR3 reads CASKGDGETQYF. The CDR3 DNA is TGTGCCAGCAAGGGGGACGGAGAGACCCAGTACTTC.

This chain's CDR3 is CASSFYSGELFF. In DNA form, the CDR3 reads TGTGCCAGCAGCTTTTACTCCGGGGAGCTGTTTTTT. The gene calls are TRBV7-9 and TRBJ2-2; D is unresolved. Germline V lookup: CDR1 SEHNR, CDR2 FQNEAQ (reference sequence). The CDR3 consists of 12 residues. The germline V and J ends were trimmed by 3 bases and 6 bases, with 5 bases remaining between them.

V gene TRBV7-6 combines with J gene TRBJ1-1; maybe TRBD1 (6 bases). Trimming cost V 2 bases and J 1 base, with 8 bases left between them. There are 14 residues in the CDR3. CDR1 and CDR2 (germline): SGHVS, FNYEAQ. CDR3 protein: CASSLSGENTEAFF. The CDR3 DNA reads TGTGCCAGCAGCTTATCAGGGGAGAACACTGAAGCTTTCTTT. The full variable domain, its missing parts supplied by reference TRBV7-6 and TRBJ1-1, is GAGVSQSPRYKVTKRGQDVALRCDPISGHVSLYWYRQALGQGPEFLTYFNYEAQQDKSGLPNDRFSAERPEGSISTLTIQRTEQRDSAMYRCASSLSGENTEAFFGQGTRLTVV.